One sample yielded the 6 T cell receptor beta chains listed below, sequenced in a study of cytomegalovirus exposure and HLA in healthy donors. In the PCR, 60 Vbeta and 13 Jbeta primers were used. Using immunoSEQ multiplex PCR, the repertoire was profiled, and TCRdb retains in-frame clones only, with some absent. This sample carries roughly 150,000 clones, more than 65% of them seen once, and the ten largest clones take 1% to 1.5%. Input material: PBMCs. Receptors originate from a man aged 45-65 years in good health and CMV-seropositive.

The chain employs TRBV7-6 and TRBJ2-1; D not certain. The germline V gene has CDR1 SGHVS and CDR2 FNYEAQ. The CDR3 is made up of 12 amino acids. V was clipped by 4 bases and J by 8 bases, with 9 bases between them. As DNA, the CDR3 is TGTGCCAGCAGCTCGTCGTCCGATGAGCAGTTCTTC. Protein: CASSSSSDEQFF.

J is TRBJ1-4 and V is TRBV28; D not resolved. There are 15 residues in the CDR3. V was clipped by 1 base and J by 0 bases, with 6 bases between them. The V gene's germline CDR1 is MDHEN and CDR2 SYDVKM. The CDR3 here is CASSLFRATNEKLFF. CDR3 in DNA: TGTGCCAGCAGTTTATTTCGGGCAACTAATGAAAAACTGTTTTTT.

The chain is built from TRBV7-8 and TRBJ1-5; D is undetermined. Germline CDR1 and CDR2: SGHVS and FQNEAQ. This CDR3 is built from 14 residues. Trimming took off 2 bases at V and 2 bases at J, with 7 bases between the two ends. This chain's CDR3 is CASSLFRGNQPQHF. The CDR3 bases are TGTGCCAGCAGCTTATTTCGGGGCAATCAGCCCCAGCATTTT.

The chain employs TRBV30 and TRBJ2-3; 8 nucleotides align to TRBD2. V was pared by 3 bases and J by 0 bases, with 8 bases of the junction left unmatched. The germline CDR1 and CDR2 sequences are GTSNPN and SVGIG (reference sequence). The CDR3 totals 16 residues. The DNA of the CDR3 is TGTGCCTGGAGCGGCGGGGGGCGATCTAGCACAGATACGCAGTATTTT. The encoded protein is CAWSGGGRSSTDTQYF. Complete variable domain (other parts from reference TRBV30 and TRBJ2-3): SQTIHQWPATLVQPVGSPLSLECTVEGTSNPNLYWYRQAAGRGLQLLFYSVGIGQISSEVPQNLSASRPQDRQFILSSKKLLLSDSGFYLCAWSGGGRSSTDTQYFGPGTRLTVL.

This clone was counted a single time. The genes are TRBV5-6 and TRBJ2-1, with TRBD2 matching over 12 bases. Trimming took 2 bases from V and 8 from J; bases not matched to a gene: 5. The CDR3 contains 15 residues. Per germline, CDR1 SGHDT and CDR2 YYEEEE. This CDR3 is CASSFDLAGGHEQFF. The CDR3 DNA follows: TGTGCCAGCAGCTTCGACCTAGCGGGAGGGCATGAGCAGTTCTTC.

This chain uses TRBV2 with TRBJ2-3; a possible D gene is TRBD1 (6 bases). The CDR3 covers 12 residues. The ends were cut back, 6 bases at V and 3 bases at J, with 7 bases in the middle. The germline V gene has CDR1 SNHLY and CDR2 FYNNEI. CDR3 loop: CASRRGTDTQYF. CDR3 coding DNA: TGTGCCAGCAGGAGGGGGACAGATACGCAGTATTTT.